This section outlines one T cell receptor (beta chain) sequence together with its context. The data are from a study of blood T cell repertoires in COVID-19. Study details: Researchers got acute and convalescent COVID-19 samples from the United States, Italy and Spain. In each case, the material was cDNA or gDNA derived from T cells, B-cell-depleted T cells, or PBMCs.

Some clones are missing from TCRdb's copy, which holds only in-frame ones; the method was immunoSEQ multiplex PCR. Of around 100,000 clones detected, 90% appear once; the ten largest clones hold approximately 5.1%. V lost 8 bases, J lost 4 bases, and 20 bases lay in between. Germline CDR1 and CDR2: SNHLY and FYNNEI. This CDR3 spans 15 amino acids. Sample: peripheral blood. The receptor's source is a man aged 50 to 59 with acute or convalescent COVID-19. The chain couples TRBV2 to TRBJ1-1; D may be TRBD1 (5 bases). The CDR3 bases are TGTGCCAGCCTCCAAGACAGACAGCGATTCACTGAAGCTTTCTTT. Protein product: CASLQDRQRFTEAFF.